This T cell receptor beta chain emerged from a study of cytomegalovirus exposure and HLA in healthy donors. As for the study in general: Of around 400 genotyped donors, roughly 81% grouped in the Caucasian-associated ancestry cluster. Study-level points and caveats: In a later analysis, TCR beta V- and J-gene trimming was associated with a missense DCLRE1C variant. In a later analysis, donors in an Asian-associated ancestry cluster reportedly had fewer N-insertions in productive TCRs than the cohort mean. In vitro confirmation showed three CMV-associated chains to be CMV antigen specific.

The PCR contained 60 Vbeta and 13 Jbeta primers. This table comes from immunoSEQ multiplex PCR, and its TCRdb copy is limited to in-frame clones, with some not included. The repertoire holds 110,000 or so clones, with around two thirds as singletons. The germline CDR1 and CDR2 sequences are MGHRA and YSYEKL. Germline trimming cut 1 base from V and 9 bases from J; bases unmatched to any gene: 11. The length of the CDR3 is 17 residues. Regarding this clone: Its antigen is undetermined.

The chain links TRBV4-1 to TRBJ2-1; 11 bases are a match to TRBD2. The sequencing sample was made of PBMCs. This TCR was sampled from a human donor in good health. CDR3 region: CASSQGQVAGGPSEQFF. The CDR3 DNA is TGCGCCAGCAGCCAAGGACAGGTAGCGGGAGGGCCAAGTGAGCAGTTCTTC.